The rows below give T cell receptor beta chains drawn from one sample of a study of T cell responses to AZD1222 COVID-19 vaccine. The data were produced by immunoSEQ multiplex PCR, yet TCRdb's version contains in-frame clones alone and is incomplete. There are 75,000 to 95,000 clones in the sample; around 90% occur only once, and approximately 30% lies in the top ten. The sequencing here drew on peripheral blood, taken 28 days after the second AZD1222 dose. The source is an adult who received the AZD1222 COVID-19 vaccine. Both conserved end residues are part of each CDR3. D genes are given only for firm matches. Clone size is stated in some rows and not others, as once, few, many or a class when expanded.

-,TRBJ2-7,-,TRBV2,CASRGLYEQYF,TGTGCCAGCAGGGGGCTATACGAGCAGTACTTC
-,TRBJ2-6,TRBD1,TRBV7-9,CASSLPGQGAAGANVLTF,TGTGCCAGCAGCCTACCGGGACAGGGGGCGGCTGGGGCCAACGTCCTGACTTTC
-,TRBJ1-5,-,TRBV2,CASSQFQGGEQPQHF,TGTGCCAGCAGTCAATTTCAGGGAGGTGAACAGCCCCAGCATTTT
-,TRBJ2-7,-,TRBV9,CASSVGDVRGGEQYF,TGTGCCAGCAGCGTAGGGGACGTAAGGGGGGGCGAGCAGTACTTC
-,TRBJ1-2,TRBD1,TRBV30,CAWNKQGVGYGYTF,TGTGCCTGGAATAAGCAGGGGGTAGGCTATGGCTACACCTTC
-,TRBJ1-1,-,TRBV7-2,CASSLWGQNTEAFF,TGTGCCAGCAGCTTATGGGGACAGAACACTGAAGCTTTCTTT
-,TRBJ2-7,-,TRBV28,CASSFLYEQYF,TGTGCCAGCAGTTTCCTCTACGAGCAGTACTTC
-,TRBJ2-1,TRBD2,TRBV28,CASSPIGGTYNEQFF,TGTGCCAGCAGCCCCATCGGGGGGACCTACAATGAGCAGTTCTTC
-,TRBJ2-1,-,TRBV19,CASSISGHYNEQFF,TGTGCCAGTAGTATAAGCGGGCACTACAATGAGCAGTTCTTC
-,TRBJ1-3,TRBD1,TRBV11-2,CASSPGGQGFFGNTIYF,TGTGCCAGCAGCCCCGGTGGACAGGGGTTTTTTGGAAACACCATATATTTT
-,TRBJ2-3,-,TRBV9,CASSAEGVSGDTQYF,TGTGCCAGCAGCGCCGAAGGGGTTAGCGGAGATACGCAGTATTTT
-,TRBJ1-5,-,TRBV27,CASSYQGPRGAQHF,TGTGCCAGCAGTTATCAGGGCCCGAGGGGAGCCCAGCATTTT
-,TRBJ2-7,TRBD2,TRBV4-3,CASSQASAGVYEQYF,TGCGCCAGCAGCCAAGCCTCCGCGGGAGTATACGAGCAGTACTTC
-,TRBJ2-6,-,TRBV11-2,CASSLDLRAGANVLTF,TGTGCCAGCAGCTTAGATCTGCGGGCTGGGGCCAACGTCCTGACTTTC
-,TRBJ2-1,-,TRBV11-3,CASSSIDQGKQFF,TGTGCCAGCAGCTCGATCGATCAGGGTAAGCAGTTCTTC
-,TRBJ1-2,-,TRBV27,CASRPYTQGSYGYTF,TGTGCCAGCAGACCTTATACCCAGGGGTCCTATGGCTACACCTTC
once,TRBJ2-1,TRBD2,TRBV10-3,CAISESGREAYNEQFF,TGTGCCATCAGTGAGTCGGGGCGGGAGGCCTACAATGAGCAGTTCTTC
few,TRBJ2-1,TRBD1,TRBV28,CASIGWDRGGDEQFF,TGTGCCAGCATAGGTTGGGACAGGGGGGGAGATGAGCAGTTCTTC
-,TRBJ2-2,TRBD1,TRBV2,CARAGGSGTNTGELFF,TGTGCCCGAGCAGGGGGCTCAGGGACCAACACCGGGGAGCTGTTTTTT
-,TRBJ1-1,-,TRBV15,CATSRDTLLGNTEAFF,TGTGCCACCAGCAGAGATACTTTACTCGGGAACACTGAAGCTTTCTTT
-,TRBJ1-1,-,TRBV2,CASTSWPNTEAFF,TGTGCCAGCACCTCGTGGCCCAACACTGAAGCTTTCTTT
-,TRBJ1-4,-,TRBV28,CASSLAGSDEKLFF,TGTGCCAGCAGTTTGGCGGGGAGTGATGAAAAACTGTTTTTT
-,TRBJ2-1,TRBD1,TRBV6-1,CASSERQGDNEQFF,TGTGCCAGCAGTGAAAGACAGGGGGACAATGAGCAGTTCTTC
-,TRBJ2-3,-,TRBV30,CAWSPRGTQYF,TGTGCCTGGAGTCCGCGGGGTACGCAGTATTTT
-,TRBJ2-1,-,TRBV3-1/TRBV3-2,CASSQDEASYNEQFF,TGTGCCAGCAGCCAAGATGAGGCTAGCTACAATGAGCAGTTCTTC
-,TRBJ2-5,TRBD1,TRBV4-3,CASSQARQGLQETQYF,TGCGCCAGCAGCCAAGCAAGACAGGGTTTGCAGGAGACCCAGTACTTC
-,TRBJ1-3,-,TRBV29-1,CSVQPGPAGNTIYF,TGCAGCGTTCAACCGGGCCCGGCGGGAAACACCATATATTTT
-,TRBJ2-7,TRBD2,TRBV5-1,CASSPRGGKAYEQYF,TGCGCCAGCAGCCCCCGCGGGGGAAAGGCCTACGAGCAGTACTTC
few,TRBJ1-2,-,TRBV28,CASSYTNYGYTF,TGTGCCAGCAGTTACACAAACTATGGCTACACCTTC
once,TRBJ1-1,-,TRBV19,CASSIGYTEAFF,TGTGCCAGTAGTATTGGGTACACTGAAGCTTTCTTT
-,TRBJ2-7,TRBD1,TRBV15,CATSGGQRQYEQYF,TGTGCCACCAGCGGGGGACAGAGACAGTACGAGCAGTACTTC
-,TRBJ1-1,TRBD1,TRBV2,CASSSGQGGGNTEAFF,TGTGCCAGCAGTTCCGGACAGGGGGGAGGGAACACTGAAGCTTTCTTT
-,TRBJ2-3,-,TRBV24-1,CATSGDPTDTQYF,TGTGCCACCAGTGGAGACCCCACAGATACGCAGTATTTT
once,TRBJ2-3,-,TRBV19,CASKDRSTDTQYF,TGTGCCAGTAAGGACCGATCCACAGATACGCAGTATTTT
-,TRBJ1-1,-,TRBV6-4,CASSDRDNTEAFF,TGTGCCAGCAGTGACCGGGACAACACTGAAGCTTTCTTT
-,TRBJ1-2,-,TRBV2,CASSHDGGDGYTF,TGTGCCAGCAGTCATGACGGTGGAGATGGCTACACCTTC